The clone carrying this T cell receptor beta chain was observed a handful of times. This CDR3 spans 15 amino acids. The V gene's germline CDR1 is SGHRS and CDR2 YFSETQ. The V and J ends lost 4 bases and 0 bases respectively, with 11 bases between them. The data were taken from a study of beta chain features in type 1 diabetes. Expressed TCRB transcripts were sequenced after all isolated RNA was converted to cDNA. Sequencing used immunoSEQ multiplex PCR; TCRdb keeps in-frame clones, though not all of them. The sample shows 250,000 to 350,000 clones, about 15% of them seen only once. This sequence originates from a man in his thirties or forties in good health. This chain links TRBV5-1 with TRBJ1-3; D possibly corresponds to TRBD1 (5 bases). The sequencing input was central memory CD4+ T cells from blood. CDR3 coding DNA: TGCGCCAGCAGCCCGGGGGATAGCTCTGGAAACACCATATATTTT. As protein: CASSPGDSSGNTIYF.